Listed below are T cell receptor beta chains from one sample, sequenced in a study of T cells in Graves' hyperthyroidism and ophthalmopathy. One entry per CDR3 protein results from TCRdb running MiXCR on the multiplex PCR reads. The sample carries approximately 640,000 distinct CDR3 sequences, under 20% recorded once. Sequenced sample: blood. These TCRs come from a young woman with Graves' hyperthyroidism. The conserved cysteine and the conserved F or W are not part of the CDR3 here.

v_call: TRBV7-9
j_call: TRBJ2-2
cdr3_aa: ASSDRGHTGELF

v_call: TRBV6-1
j_call: TRBJ2-7
cdr3_aa: ASSEAKALRDEQY

v_call: TRBV6-1
j_call: TRBJ2-7
cdr3_aa: ASSEVDEQY

v_call: TRBV3-1
j_call: TRBJ2-7
cdr3_aa: ASSQIISYEQY

v_call: TRBV12-3/TRBV12-4
j_call: TRBJ1-5
cdr3_aa: ASSPQAGSGPQH

v_call: TRBV18
j_call: TRBJ1-1
cdr3_aa: ASSPMGRNTEAF

v_call: TRBV9
j_call: TRBJ2-3
cdr3_aa: ASSVGWRGDTQY

v_call: TRBV5-5
j_call: TRBJ2-3
cdr3_aa: ASSLKAGVPDTQY

v_call: TRBV27
j_call: TRBJ1-4
cdr3_aa: ASSLFANEKLF

v_call: TRBV20-1
j_call: TRBJ2-7
cdr3_aa: SARAASGTSYEQY

v_call: TRBV7-9
j_call: TRBJ2-1
cdr3_aa: ASSQHSRNNEQF

v_call: TRBV10-1
j_call: TRBJ2-7
cdr3_aa: ASSESVSGNEQY

v_call: TRBV10-3
j_call: TRBJ2-7
cdr3_aa: AISESGRAYEQY

v_call: TRBV28
j_call: TRBJ1-5
cdr3_aa: ASSTNRVGFSNQPQH